This T cell receptor beta chain was recovered during a study of blood T cell repertoires in COVID-19. Those enrolled in Seattle joined during active infection and were followed longitudinally afterward. Germline CDR1 is SEHNR and CDR2 is FQNEAQ (reference sequence). V gave up 5 bases and J gave up 6 bases, with 19 bases separating them. This CDR3 contains 15 residues. Methods used by the authors: Amplification from reference gene primers served as the basis for estimated nucleated cell counts. The data were produced by immunoSEQ multiplex PCR, yet TCRdb's version contains in-frame clones alone and is incomplete. That table furnishes V, J and clone size, whereas the DNA furnished D and trimming. Of about 130,000 clones in the sample, around 89% were seen once. This clone occurred once.

The chain uses TRBV7-9 and TRBJ1-2; perhaps TRBD1 as D (5 bases). This receptor was identified in a man in his 60s with COVID-19, enrolled during active disease. The sequenced sample consisted of peripheral blood. In DNA, the CDR3 is TGTGCCAGCAGCATCACCCGGACAAAACCTGATGGCTACACCTTC. This translates into CASSITRTKPDGYTF.